The sequence of this TCR beta chain was determined in a study of T cells in Graves' hyperthyroidism and ophthalmopathy. Germline CDR1 DFQATT, CDR2 SNEGSKA (reference sequence). The length of the CDR3 is 13 residues. V lost 6 bases, J lost 8 bases, and 17 bases lay in between. The source material, RNA transcripts, was used to amplify TCR beta CDR3 regions. Initially, a first-round RT-PCR of the TCR CDR3 employed the HTBI primer set. A single record per CDR3 protein comes from TCRdb applying MiXCR to the multiplex PCR reads. The sample carries roughly 400,000 distinct CDR3 sequences, more than 13% recorded once. This clonotype was seen repeatedly, ten times or more.

Sequencing was performed on blood. The receptor comes from a man over 45 with Graves' ophthalmopathy. The chain joins TRBV20-1 to TRBJ2-1; D tentatively fits TRBD1 or TRBD2 (5 bases each). The chain's CDR3 is CSAQGRGGDEQFF. The CDR3 coding sequence is TGCAGTGCGCAGGGCCGGGGTGGAGATGAGCAGTTCTTC.